The sequence of this T cell receptor beta chain was determined in a study of molecular identifiers for immune sequencing clone quantification. About this clonotype itself: Its antigen is unknown. A much larger clone lies a single base off, so this may be a read error.

The germline V gene encodes CDR1 MDHEN and CDR2 SYDVKM. The CDR3 loop spans 12 amino acids. The V and J ends lost 6 bases and 6 bases respectively, with 12 bases between them. General study results and limits: Clones that had above 20 RNA copies took up over 97% of effector molecules but under 1% in naive cells. Identical barcode-sharing TCR molecules could lead to underestimated sizes for highly expanded clones.

Naive CD8 libraries used roughly 17,000 to 1,100,000 sorted cells and 10%, 30% or 50% RNA. Both previously described methods and listed TCR primers were employed to make bulk TCR libraries. Using its own MiXCR run on the PCR reads, TCRdb lists one record per CDR3 protein. This table has hundreds of thousands of distinct CDR3 sequences, about 25% appearing once. The sequence was obtained from a human donor in good health. Some libraries in this study had Jurkat cell RNA spiked in. V is TRBV28 and J is TRBJ2-7; D remains ambiguous. The sequenced sample was naive CD8+ T cells from blood, with Jurkat cell RNA spiked in. Subset reported: FACS-sorted CD8+CD4-CCR7+CD45RA+ naive T cells. The CDR3 sequence: CASSPEQPEQYF. Here the CDR3 DNA reads TGTGCCAGCAGCCCAGAGCAGCCCGAGCAGTACTTC.